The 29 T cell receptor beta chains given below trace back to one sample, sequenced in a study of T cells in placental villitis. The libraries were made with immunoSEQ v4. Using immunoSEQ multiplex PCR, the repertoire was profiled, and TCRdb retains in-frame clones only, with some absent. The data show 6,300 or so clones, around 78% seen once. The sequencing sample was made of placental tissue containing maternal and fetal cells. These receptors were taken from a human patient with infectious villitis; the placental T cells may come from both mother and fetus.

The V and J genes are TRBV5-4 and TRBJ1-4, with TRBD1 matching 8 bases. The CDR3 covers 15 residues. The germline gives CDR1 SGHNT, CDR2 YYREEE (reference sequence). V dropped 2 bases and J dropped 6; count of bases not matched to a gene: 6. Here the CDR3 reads CASSLNRGIDEKLFF. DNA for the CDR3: TGTGCCAGCAGCTTAAACAGGGGGATAGATGAAAAACTGTTTTTT. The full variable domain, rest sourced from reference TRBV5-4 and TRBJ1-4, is ETGVTQSPTHLIKTRGQQVTLRCSSQSGHNTVSWYQQALGQGPQFIFQYYREEENGRGNFPPRFSGLQFPNYSSELNVNALELDDSALYLCASSLNRGIDEKLFFGSGTQLSVL.

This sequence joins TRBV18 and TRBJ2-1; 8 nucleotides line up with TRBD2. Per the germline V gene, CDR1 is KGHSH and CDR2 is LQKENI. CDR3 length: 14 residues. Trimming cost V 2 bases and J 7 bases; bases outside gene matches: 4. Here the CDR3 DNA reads TGTGCCAGCTCACCAAACGGGGGGGCAAATGAGCAGTTCTTC. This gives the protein CASSPNGGANEQFF.

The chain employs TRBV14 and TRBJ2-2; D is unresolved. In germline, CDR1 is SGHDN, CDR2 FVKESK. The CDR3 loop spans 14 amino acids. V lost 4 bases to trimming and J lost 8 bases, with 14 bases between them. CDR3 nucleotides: TGTGCCAGCAGCCCCAGAGTTATGGCAGGGGAGCTGTTTTTT. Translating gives CASSPRVMAGELFF.

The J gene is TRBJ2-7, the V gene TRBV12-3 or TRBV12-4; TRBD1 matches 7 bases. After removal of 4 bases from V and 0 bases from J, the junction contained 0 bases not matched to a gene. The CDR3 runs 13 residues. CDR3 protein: CASSWDSSYEQYF. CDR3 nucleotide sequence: TGTGCCAGCAGTTGGGACAGCTCCTACGAGCAGTACTTC.

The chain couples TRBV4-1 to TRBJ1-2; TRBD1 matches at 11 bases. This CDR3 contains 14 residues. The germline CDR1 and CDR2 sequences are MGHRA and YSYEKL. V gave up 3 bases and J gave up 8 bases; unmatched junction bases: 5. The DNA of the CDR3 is TGCGCCAGCAGCCAGGGACAGGGGGATGGGGGCTACACCTTC. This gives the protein CASSQGQGDGGYTF.

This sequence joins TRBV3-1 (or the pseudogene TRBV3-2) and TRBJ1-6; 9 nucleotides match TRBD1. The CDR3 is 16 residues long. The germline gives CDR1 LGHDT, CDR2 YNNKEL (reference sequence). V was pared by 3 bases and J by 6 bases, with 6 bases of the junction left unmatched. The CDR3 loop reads CASSHTGTGSNSPLHF. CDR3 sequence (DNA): TGTGCCAGCAGCCATACCGGGACAGGGAGTAATTCACCCCTCCACTTT.

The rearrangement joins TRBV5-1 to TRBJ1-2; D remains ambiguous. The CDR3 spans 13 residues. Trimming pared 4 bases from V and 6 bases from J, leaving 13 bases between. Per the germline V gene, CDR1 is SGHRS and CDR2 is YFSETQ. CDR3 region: CASSPPDPNGYTF. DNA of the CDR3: TGCGCCAGCAGCCCCCCAGACCCTAATGGCTACACCTTC.

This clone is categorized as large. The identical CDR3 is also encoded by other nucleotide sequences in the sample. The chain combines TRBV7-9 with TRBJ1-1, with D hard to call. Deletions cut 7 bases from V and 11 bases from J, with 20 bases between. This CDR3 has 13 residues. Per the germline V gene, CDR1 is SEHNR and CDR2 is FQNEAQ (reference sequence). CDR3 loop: CASIALVGTGAFF. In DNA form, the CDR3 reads TGTGCCAGCATAGCATTGGTGGGCACTGGGGCTTTCTTT. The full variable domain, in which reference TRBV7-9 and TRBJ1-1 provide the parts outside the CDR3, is DTGVSQNPRHKITKRGQNVTFRCDPISEHNRLYWYRQTLGQGPEFLTYFQNEAQLEKSRLLSDRFSAERPKGSFSTLEIQRTEQGDSAMYLCASIALVGTGAFFGQGTRLTVV.

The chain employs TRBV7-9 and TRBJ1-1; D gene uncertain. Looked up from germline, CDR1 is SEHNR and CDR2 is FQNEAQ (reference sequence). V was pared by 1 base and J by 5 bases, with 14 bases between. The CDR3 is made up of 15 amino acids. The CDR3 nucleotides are TGTGCCAGCAGCTTAGAGAGGGCGCTGCAGACTGAAGCTTTCTTT. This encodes CASSLERALQTEAFF.

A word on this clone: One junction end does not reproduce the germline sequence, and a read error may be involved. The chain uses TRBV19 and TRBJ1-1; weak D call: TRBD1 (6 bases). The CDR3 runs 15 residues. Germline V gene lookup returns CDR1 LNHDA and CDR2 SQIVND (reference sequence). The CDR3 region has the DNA TGTGCCAGTAGTTACAGGGCGGGCGTGAATACTGAAGCTTTCTTT. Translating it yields CASSYRAGVNTEAFF.

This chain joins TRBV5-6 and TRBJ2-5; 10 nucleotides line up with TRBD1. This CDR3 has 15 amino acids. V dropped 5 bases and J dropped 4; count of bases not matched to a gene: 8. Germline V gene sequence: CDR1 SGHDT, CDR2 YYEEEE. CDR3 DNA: TGTGCCAGCAGGCTCGGGACAGGGGAATCAGAGACCCAGTACTTC. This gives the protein CASRLGTGESETQYF.

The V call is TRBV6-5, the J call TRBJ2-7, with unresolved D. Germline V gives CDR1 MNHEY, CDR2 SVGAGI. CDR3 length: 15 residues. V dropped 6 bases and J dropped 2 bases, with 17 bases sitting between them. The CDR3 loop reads CASSPMFESAYEQYF. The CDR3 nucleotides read TGTGCCAGCAGCCCGATGTTCGAATCGGCCTACGAGCAGTACTTC.

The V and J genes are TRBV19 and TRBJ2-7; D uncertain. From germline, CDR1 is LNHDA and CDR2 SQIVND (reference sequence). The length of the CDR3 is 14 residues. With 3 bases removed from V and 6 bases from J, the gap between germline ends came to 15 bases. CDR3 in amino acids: CASSMVQDYGEQYF. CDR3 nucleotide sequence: TGTGCCAGTAGTATGGTGCAGGATTACGGCGAGCAGTACTTC.

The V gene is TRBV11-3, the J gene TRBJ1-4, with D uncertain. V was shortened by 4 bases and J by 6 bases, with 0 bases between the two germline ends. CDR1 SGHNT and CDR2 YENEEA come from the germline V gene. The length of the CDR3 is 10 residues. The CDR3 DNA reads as TGTGCCAGCAGCTATGAAAAACTGTTTTTT. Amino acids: CASSYEKLFF.

CDR3: CASSGQGATDTQYF. DNA of the CDR3: TGTGCCAGCAGCGGACAGGGAGCGACAGATACGCAGTATTTT. The gene calls are TRBV7-6 and TRBJ2-3, with 8 bases matching TRBD1. Per the germline V gene, CDR1 is SGHVS and CDR2 is FNYEAQ. The CDR3 consists of 14 residues. V lost 5 bases to trimming and J lost 3 bases; unmatched junction nucleotides: 4.

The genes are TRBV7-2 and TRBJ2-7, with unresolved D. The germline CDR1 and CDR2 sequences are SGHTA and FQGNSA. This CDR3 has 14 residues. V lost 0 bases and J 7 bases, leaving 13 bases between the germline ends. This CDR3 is CASSLAPLLGEQYF. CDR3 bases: TGTGCCAGCAGCTTAGCTCCCCTGTTGGGTGAGCAGTACTTC.

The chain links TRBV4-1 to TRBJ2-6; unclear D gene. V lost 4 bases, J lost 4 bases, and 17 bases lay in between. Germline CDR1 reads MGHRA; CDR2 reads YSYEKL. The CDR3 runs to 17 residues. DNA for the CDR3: TGCGCCAGCAGCCTGACCGCGGCCCTTTCGGGGGCCAACGTCCTGACTTTC. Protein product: CASSLTAALSGANVLTF.

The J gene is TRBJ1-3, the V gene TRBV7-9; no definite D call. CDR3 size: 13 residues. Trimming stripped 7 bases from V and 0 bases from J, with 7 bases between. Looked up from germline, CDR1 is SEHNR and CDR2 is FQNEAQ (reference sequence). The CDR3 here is CASIRSSGNTIYF. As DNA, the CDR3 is TGTGCCAGCATACGGTCCTCTGGAAACACCATATATTTT.

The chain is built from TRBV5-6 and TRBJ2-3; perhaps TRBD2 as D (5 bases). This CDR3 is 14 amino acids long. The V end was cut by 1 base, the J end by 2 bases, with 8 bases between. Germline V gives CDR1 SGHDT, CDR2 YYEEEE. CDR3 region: CASSLLDSTDTQYF. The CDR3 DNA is TGTGCCAGCAGCTTGCTGGACTCCACAGATACGCAGTATTTT. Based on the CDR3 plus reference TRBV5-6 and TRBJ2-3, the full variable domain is DAGVTQSPTHLIKTRGQQVTLRCSPKSGHDTVSWYQQALGQGPQFIFQYYEEEERQRGNFPDRFSGHQFPNYSSELNVNALLLGDSALYLCASSLLDSTDTQYFGPGTRLTVL.

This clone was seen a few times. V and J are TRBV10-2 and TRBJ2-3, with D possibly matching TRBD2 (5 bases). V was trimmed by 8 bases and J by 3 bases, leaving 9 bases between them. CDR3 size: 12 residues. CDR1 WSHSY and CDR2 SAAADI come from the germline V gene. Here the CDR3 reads CASSRTTDTQYF. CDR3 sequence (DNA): TGCGCCAGCTCCCGGACTACAGATACGCAGTATTTT.

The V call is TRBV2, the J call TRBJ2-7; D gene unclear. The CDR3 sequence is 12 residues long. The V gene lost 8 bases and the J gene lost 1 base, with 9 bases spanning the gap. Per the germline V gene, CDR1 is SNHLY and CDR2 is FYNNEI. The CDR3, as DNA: TGTGCCAGCGGCTGGGATTCCTACGAGCAGTACTTC. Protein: CASGWDSYEQYF.

The CDR3 DNA reads as TGTGCCACCAGCAGTCAAACGAGTCGCGCTGAAGCTTTCTTT. It is translated as CATSSQTSRAEAFF. The V call is TRBV15, the J call TRBJ1-1; the D is unclear. The CDR3 extends over 14 amino acids. Germline lookup yields CDR1 LNHNV and CDR2 YYDKDF (reference sequence). The germline V and J ends were trimmed by 3 bases and 6 bases, with 14 bases remaining between them.

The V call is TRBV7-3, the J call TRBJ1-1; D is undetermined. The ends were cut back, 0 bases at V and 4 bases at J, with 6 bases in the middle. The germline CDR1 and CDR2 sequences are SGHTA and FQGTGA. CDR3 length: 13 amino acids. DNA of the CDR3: TGTGCCAGCAGCTTAACGTTAAGCACTGAAGCTTTCTTT. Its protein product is CASSLTLSTEAFF.

CDR3 DNA sequence: TGCAGCGTTTTGGACACTGAAGCTTTCTTT. Protein product: CSVLDTEAFF. The genes are TRBV29-1 and TRBJ1-1, with unresolved D. This CDR3 has 10 residues. The germline V gene encodes CDR1 SQVTM and CDR2 ANQGSEA. V gave up 5 bases and J gave up 3 bases, with 4 bases separating them.

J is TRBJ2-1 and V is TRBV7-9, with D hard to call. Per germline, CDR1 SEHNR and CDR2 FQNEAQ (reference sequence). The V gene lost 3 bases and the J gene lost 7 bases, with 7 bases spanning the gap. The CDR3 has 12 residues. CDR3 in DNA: TGTGCCAGCAGCTTTACAGCGAATGAGCAGTTCTTC. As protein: CASSFTANEQFF.

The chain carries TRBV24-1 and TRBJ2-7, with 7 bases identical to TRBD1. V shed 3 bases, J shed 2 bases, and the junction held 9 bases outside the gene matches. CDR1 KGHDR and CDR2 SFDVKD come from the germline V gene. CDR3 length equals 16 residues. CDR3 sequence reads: CATSDPRGQNPYEQYF. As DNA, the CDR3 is TGTGCCACCAGTGATCCCCGGGGACAGAACCCCTACGAGCAGTACTTC.

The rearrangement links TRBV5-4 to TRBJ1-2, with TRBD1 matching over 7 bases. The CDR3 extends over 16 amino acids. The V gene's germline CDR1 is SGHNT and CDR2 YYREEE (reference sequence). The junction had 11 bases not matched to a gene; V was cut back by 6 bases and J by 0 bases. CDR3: CASTDTAGQPNYGYTF. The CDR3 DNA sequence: TGTGCCAGCACCGACACAGCGGGACAGCCTAACTATGGCTACACCTTC.

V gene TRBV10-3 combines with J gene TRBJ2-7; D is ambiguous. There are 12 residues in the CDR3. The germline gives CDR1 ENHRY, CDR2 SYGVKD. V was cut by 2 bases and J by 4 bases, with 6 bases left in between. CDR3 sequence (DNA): TGTGCCATCAGTGAGAGACGATACGAGCAGTACTTC. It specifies CAISERRYEQYF.

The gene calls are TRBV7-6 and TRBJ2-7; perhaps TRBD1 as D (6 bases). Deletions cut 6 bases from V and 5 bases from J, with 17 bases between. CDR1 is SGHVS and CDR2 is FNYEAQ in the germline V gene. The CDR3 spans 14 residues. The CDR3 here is CASSPGQHPDEQYF. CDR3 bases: TGTGCCAGCAGTCCCGGACAGCACCCGGACGAGCAGTACTTC.